The entry below gives a single T cell receptor (beta chain) sequence along with its context. An input of roughly 0.5 to 1 ug of RNA was subjected to reverse transcription using random hexamers. Across 54 Vbeta and 13 Jbeta, immunoSEQ multiplex PCR amplified TCR beta CDR3. In TCRdb, the immunoSEQ multiplex PCR reads were re-called with MiXCR into one record per CDR3 protein. The sample carries about 66,000 distinct CDR3 sequences, approximately 96% recorded once. The data stem from a study of CD8 T cells in Susac syndrome. What was sequenced was CD8+ T cells from PBMCs. This TCR was recovered from a human donor with multiple sclerosis.

Here the CDR3 DNA reads TGTGCCAGCAGCCAAGAATACTCCCCCACAGATACGCAGTATTTT. Translated: CASSQEYSPTDTQYF. The J gene is TRBJ2-3, the V gene TRBV3-1; no clear D gene. V was shortened by 0 bases and J by 2 bases, with 9 bases between the two germline ends. The CDR3 runs to 15 residues. Germline V gene sequence: CDR1 LGHDT, CDR2 YNNKEL (reference sequence).